These T cell receptor beta chains were read from a single sample in a study of beta chain features in type 1 diabetes. Some clones are missing from TCRdb's copy, which holds only in-frame ones; the method was immunoSEQ multiplex PCR. The data hold 810,000 or so clones, with roughly a sixth observed a single time. Sequencing input: naive CD4+ T cells from blood. The receptors were gathered from a woman younger than 30 in good health. CDR3s include the opening cysteine and the closing phenylalanine or tryptophan. The D gene is left open where the match is weak. Size tells how often a clone was seen (once, few, many) or the class of an expanded clone, and some rows leave it out.

d_gene	v_gene	abundance	len	j_gene	CDR3aa	CDR3nt
-	TRBV10-2	-	14	TRBJ1-1	CASSDSGLNTEAFF	TGCGCCAGCAGTGATTCGGGGTTGAACACTGAAGCTTTCTTT
-	TRBV25-1	few	15	TRBJ2-5	CASSEMTDLQETQYF	TGTGCCAGCAGTGAAATGACGGATCTCCAAGAGACCCAGTACTTC
-	TRBV28	few	13	TRBJ2-3	CASSLQGGDTQYF	TGTGCCAGCAGTTTACAGGGGGGAGATACGCAGTATTTT
-	TRBV29-1	-	13	TRBJ1-1	CSVEMGPGTEAFF	TGCAGCGTTGAGATGGGCCCCGGGACTGAAGCTTTCTTT
-	TRBV10-3	-	14	TRBJ1-1	CAISTRLLNTEAFF	TGTGCCATCAGCACCAGACTGCTGAACACTGAAGCTTTCTTT
TRBD2	TRBV15	-	15	TRBJ2-3	CATGAQREVADTRYF	TGTGCCACCGGGGCGCAGCGGGAGGTGGCAGATACGCGGTATTTT
-	TRBV7-9	few	12	TRBJ2-3	CASSYLADTQYF	TGTGCCAGCAGCTACCTAGCGGATACGCAGTATTTT
TRBD2	TRBV7-9	-	17	TRBJ2-1	CASSPGTSGSWYNEQFF	TGTGCCAGCAGCCCCGGGACTAGCGGGAGTTGGTACAATGAGCAGTTCTTC
-	TRBV28	few	17	TRBJ2-4	CASSLYGGAGAKNIQYF	TGTGCCAGCAGTTTATATGGGGGCGCGGGAGCCAAAAACATTCAGTACTTC
TRBD2	TRBV18	-	17	TRBJ2-7	CASSQNPTSGGSHEQYF	TGTGCCAGCTCACAGAACCCAACTAGCGGGGGTTCCCACGAGCAGTACTTC
-	TRBV25-1	few	15	TRBJ2-3	CASSEDLDSTDTQYF	TGTGCCAGCAGTGAAGACCTGGACAGCACAGATACGCAGTATTTT
-	TRBV11-2	few	13	TRBJ1-2	CASSLAGENGYTF	TGTGCCAGCAGCTTAGCGGGGGAAAATGGCTACACCTTC
TRBD2	TRBV4-1	-	16	TRBJ2-3	CASSQPLAGSTDTQYF	TGCGCCAGCAGCCAACCCCTAGCGGGGAGCACAGATACGCAGTATTTT
TRBD1	TRBV7-2	few	14	TRBJ2-7	CASSNPGQGYEQYF	TGTGCCAGCAGCAACCCGGGACAGGGCTACGAGCAGTACTTC
TRBD2	TRBV19	few	15	TRBJ2-7	CASRNAAGGGYEQYF	TGTGCCAGTAGAAACGCCGCGGGAGGGGGCTACGAGCAGTACTTC
-	TRBV28	few	13	TRBJ1-2	CASSLTRLRGYTF	TGTGCCAGCAGTCTGACAAGGCTGCGGGGCTACACCTTC
TRBD2	TRBV9	few	16	TRBJ2-1	CASSVLGSGTYNEQFF	TGTGCCAGCAGCGTACTGGGGAGCGGGACCTACAATGAGCAGTTCTTC
TRBD2	TRBV5-6	-	14	TRBJ2-7	CASSSAGAIYEQYF	TGTGCCAGCAGCTCAGCGGGAGCAATCTACGAGCAGTACTTC
-	TRBV6-5	-	13	TRBJ2-4	CASSPDRGYIQYF	TGTGCCAGCAGCCCAGACCGGGGGTACATTCAGTACTTC
-	TRBV27	few	16	TRBJ2-7	CASRPSYRDTYYEQYF	TGTGCCAGCAGACCGTCATACCGGGACACTTACTACGAGCAGTACTTC
-	TRBV5-1	once	14	TRBJ2-3	CASRDRSGPDTQYF	TGCGCCAGCAGGGACCGCTCGGGCCCAGATACGCAGTATTTT
-	TRBV28	-	11	TRBJ1-2	CASKAGYGYTF	TGTGCCAGCAAAGCGGGCTATGGCTACACCTTC
TRBD2	TRBV7-2	-	18	TRBJ2-4	CASSSRTSITKAKNIQYF	TGTGCCAGCAGCTCCCGGACTAGTATCACCAAGGCCAAAAACATTCAGTACTTC
-	TRBV7-9	few	14	TRBJ1-4	CASSLVQGREKLFF	TGTGCCAGCAGCTTAGTCCAGGGTAGAGAAAAACTGTTTTTT
TRBD2	TRBV14	-	13	TRBJ2-7	CASRRTSAYEQYF	TGTGCCAGCAGACGGACTAGCGCCTACGAGCAGTACTTC
-	TRBV4-2	few	15	TRBJ2-7	CASSQGGSPSYEQYF	TGTGCCAGCAGCCAAGGTGGGAGCCCCTCCTACGAGCAGTACTTC
-	TRBV7-9	few	15	TRBJ1-2	CASSLVGSRNYGYTF	TGTGCCAGCAGCTTAGTGGGCAGCCGAAACTATGGCTACACCTTC
-	TRBV14	-	16	TRBJ1-1	CASSQDLGGANTEAFF	TGTGCCAGCAGCCAAGATCTCGGGGGGGCGAACACTGAAGCTTTCTTT
-	TRBV15	few	14	TRBJ2-1	CATQDRDTYNEQFF	TGTGCCACCCAGGACCGGGACACCTACAATGAGCAGTTCTTC
-	TRBV6-6	few	13	TRBJ1-1	CASIRTGNTEAFF	TGTGCCAGCATCAGGACGGGGAACACTGAAGCTTTCTTT
-	TRBV7-3	few	13	TRBJ2-5	CASSLGGTETQYF	TGTGCCAGCAGCTTAGGGGGCACAGAGACCCAGTACTTC
-	TRBV10-3	-	15	TRBJ2-5	CAISATGPGKKQGYF	TGTGCCATCAGTGCCACAGGGCCCGGCAAAAAGCAGGGGTACTTC
-	TRBV29-1	-	13	TRBJ2-7	CNGKKDRSYEQYF	TGCAACGGAAAGAAAGACAGGTCCTACGAGCAGTACTTC
-	TRBV19	-	14	TRBJ1-1	CASSVDRWFTEAFF	TGTGCCAGTAGTGTTGACAGGTGGTTCACTGAAGCTTTCTTT
-	TRBV7-9	-	14	TRBJ2-5	CASSFIQLQETQYF	TGTGCCAGCAGCTTTATACAGCTCCAAGAGACCCAGTACTTC
-	TRBV29-1	-	14	TRBJ1-1	CSVVLQPANTEAFF	TGCAGCGTTGTCTTACAGCCCGCGAACACTGAAGCTTTCTTT
TRBD1	TRBV10-3	few	13	TRBJ2-7	CAISEQGSYEQYF	TGTGCCATCAGTGAACAGGGGTCCTACGAGCAGTACTTC
-	TRBV7-8	-	16	TRBJ2-1	CASSLAPRDTINEQFF	TGTGCCAGCAGCTTAGCGCCCCGGGACACAATTAATGAGCAGTTCTTC
-	TRBV7-3	-	16	TRBJ2-3	CASSPQPGLNTDTQYF	TGTGCCAGCAGCCCCCAGCCGGGCCTAAACACAGATACGCAGTATTTT